This T cell receptor beta chain was captured by sequencing in a study of cytomegalovirus exposure and HLA in healthy donors. CDR1 is MDHEN, CDR2 SYDVKM, per germline. The V gene end was trimmed by 5 bases and the J gene end by 3 bases; junction bases not matched to a gene: 10. The CDR3 contains 16 residues. Clones were read by immunoSEQ multiplex PCR, and TCRdb kept only the in-frame ones, dropping some. This table holds more than 95,000 clones, 70% to 90% found once. J is TRBJ2-3 and V is TRBV28, with TRBD2 identical over 8 bases. Sequencing input: PBMCs. This sequence was found in a woman younger than 35 in good health and CMV-seronegative. The CDR3 DNA reads TGTGCCAGCAGTCTTATAGCGGGGACCATAACAGATACGCAGTATTTT. Translated: CASSLIAGTITDTQYF.